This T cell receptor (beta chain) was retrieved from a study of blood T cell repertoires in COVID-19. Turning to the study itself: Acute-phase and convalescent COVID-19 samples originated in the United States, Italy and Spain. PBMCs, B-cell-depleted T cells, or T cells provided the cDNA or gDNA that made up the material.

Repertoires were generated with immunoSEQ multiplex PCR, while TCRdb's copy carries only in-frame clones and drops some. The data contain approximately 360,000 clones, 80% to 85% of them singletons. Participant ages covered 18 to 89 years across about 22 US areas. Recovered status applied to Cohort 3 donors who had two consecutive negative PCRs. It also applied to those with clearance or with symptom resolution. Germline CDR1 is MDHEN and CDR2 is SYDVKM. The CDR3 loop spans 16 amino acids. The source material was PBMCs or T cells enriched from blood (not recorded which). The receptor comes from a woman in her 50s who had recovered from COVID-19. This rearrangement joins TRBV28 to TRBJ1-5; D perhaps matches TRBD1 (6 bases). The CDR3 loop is CASEGGAYRSNQPQHF. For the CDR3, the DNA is TGTGCTAGCGAGGGGGGGGCATATAGAAGCAATCAGCCCCAGCATTTT. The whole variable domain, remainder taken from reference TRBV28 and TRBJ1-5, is DVKVTQSSRYLVKRTGEKVFLECVQDMDHENMFWYRQDPGLGLRLIYFSYDVKMKEKGDIPEGYSVSREKKERFSLILESASTNQTSMYLCASEGGAYRSNQPQHFGDGTRLSIL.